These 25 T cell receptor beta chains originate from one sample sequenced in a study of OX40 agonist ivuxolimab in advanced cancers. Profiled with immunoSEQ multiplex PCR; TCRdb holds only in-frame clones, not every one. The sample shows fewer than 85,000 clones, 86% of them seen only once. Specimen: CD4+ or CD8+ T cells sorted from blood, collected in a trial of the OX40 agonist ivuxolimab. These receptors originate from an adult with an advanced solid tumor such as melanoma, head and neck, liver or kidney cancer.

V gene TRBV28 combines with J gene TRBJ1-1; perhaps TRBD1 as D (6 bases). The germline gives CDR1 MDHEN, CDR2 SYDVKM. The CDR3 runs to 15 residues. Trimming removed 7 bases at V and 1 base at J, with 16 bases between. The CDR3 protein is CASTDSTGTNTEAFF. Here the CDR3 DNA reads TGTGCCAGCACCGATTCAACAGGGACGAACACTGAAGCTTTCTTT.

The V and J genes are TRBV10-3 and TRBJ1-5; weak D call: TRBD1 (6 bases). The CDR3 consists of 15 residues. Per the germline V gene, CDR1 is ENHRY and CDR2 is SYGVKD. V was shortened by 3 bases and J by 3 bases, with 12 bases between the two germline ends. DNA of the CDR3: TGTGCCATCAGTGAATCCGGGACAAACAATCAGCCCCAGCATTTT. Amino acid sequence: CAISESGTNNQPQHF.

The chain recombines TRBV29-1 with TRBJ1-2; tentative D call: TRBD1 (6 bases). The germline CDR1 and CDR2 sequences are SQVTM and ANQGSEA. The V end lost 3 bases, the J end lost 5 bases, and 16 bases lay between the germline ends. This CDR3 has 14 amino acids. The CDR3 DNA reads TGCAGCGTTGAGGATTACAGGGTACCTTATGGCTACACCTTC. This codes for CSVEDYRVPYGYTF. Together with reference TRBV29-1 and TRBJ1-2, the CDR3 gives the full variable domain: SAVISQKPSRDICQRGTSLTIQCQVDSQVTMMFWYRQQPGQSLTLIATANQGSEATYESGFVIDKFPISRPNLTFSTLTVSNMSPEDSSIYLCSVEDYRVPYGYTFGSGTRLTVV.

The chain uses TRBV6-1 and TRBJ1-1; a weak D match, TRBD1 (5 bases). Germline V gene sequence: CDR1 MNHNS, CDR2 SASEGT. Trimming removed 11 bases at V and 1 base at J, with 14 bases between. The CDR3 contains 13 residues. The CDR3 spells CALKTGQNTEAFF. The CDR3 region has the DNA TGTGCCTTAAAAACGGGGCAGAACACTGAAGCTTTCTTT.

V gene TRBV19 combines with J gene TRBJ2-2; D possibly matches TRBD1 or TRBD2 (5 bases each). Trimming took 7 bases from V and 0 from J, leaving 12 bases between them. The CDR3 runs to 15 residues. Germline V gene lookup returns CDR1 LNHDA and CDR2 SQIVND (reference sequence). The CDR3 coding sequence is TGTGCCAGTATGTGGGGGAGCTCGAACACCGGGGAGCTGTTTTTT. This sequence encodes CASMWGSSNTGELFF.

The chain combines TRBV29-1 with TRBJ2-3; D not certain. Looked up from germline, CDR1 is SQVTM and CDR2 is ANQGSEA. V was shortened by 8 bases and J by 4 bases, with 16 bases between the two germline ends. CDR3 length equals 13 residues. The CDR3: CSLRTDDPDTQYF. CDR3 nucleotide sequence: TGCAGCCTTCGGACCGACGACCCAGATACGCAGTATTTT.

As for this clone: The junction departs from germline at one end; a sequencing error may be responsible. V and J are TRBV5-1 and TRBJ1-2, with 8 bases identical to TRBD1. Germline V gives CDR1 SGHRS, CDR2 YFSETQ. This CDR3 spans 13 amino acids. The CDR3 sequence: CASSLDRARSYTF. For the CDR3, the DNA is TGTGCCAGCAGCTTGGACAGGGCGAGGAGCTACACCTTC.

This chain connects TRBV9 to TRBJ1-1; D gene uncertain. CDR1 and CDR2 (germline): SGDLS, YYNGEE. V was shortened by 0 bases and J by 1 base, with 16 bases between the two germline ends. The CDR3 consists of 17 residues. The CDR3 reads CASSVGLSRQANTEAFF. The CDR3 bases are TGTGCCAGCAGCGTAGGTCTTTCCCGGCAAGCGAACACTGAAGCTTTCTTT.

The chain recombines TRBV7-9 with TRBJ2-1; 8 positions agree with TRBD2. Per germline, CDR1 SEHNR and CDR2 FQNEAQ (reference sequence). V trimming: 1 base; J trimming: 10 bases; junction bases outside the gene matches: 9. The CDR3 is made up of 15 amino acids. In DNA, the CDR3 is TGTGCCAGCAGCTTAGGAGCGGGGGCCCCTAGCGAGCAGTTCTTC. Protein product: CASSLGAGAPSEQFF. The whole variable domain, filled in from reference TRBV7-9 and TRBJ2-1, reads DTGVSQNPRHKITKRGQNVTFRCDPISEHNRLYWYRQTLGQGPEFLTYFQNEAQLEKSRLLSDRFSAERPKGSFSTLEIQRTEQGDSAMYLCASSLGAGAPSEQFFGPGTRLTVL.

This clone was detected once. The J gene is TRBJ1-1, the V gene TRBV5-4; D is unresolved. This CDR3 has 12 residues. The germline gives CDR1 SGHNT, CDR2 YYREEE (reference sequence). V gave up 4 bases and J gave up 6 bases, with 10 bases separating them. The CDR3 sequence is CASSPWGAEAFF. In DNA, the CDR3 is TGTGCCAGCAGCCCCTGGGGAGCTGAAGCTTTCTTT.

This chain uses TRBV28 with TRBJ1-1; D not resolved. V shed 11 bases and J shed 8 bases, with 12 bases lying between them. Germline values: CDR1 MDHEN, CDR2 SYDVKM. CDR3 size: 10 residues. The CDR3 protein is CASGTLEAFF. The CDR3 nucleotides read TGTGCCTCGGGAACTTTAGAAGCTTTCTTT.

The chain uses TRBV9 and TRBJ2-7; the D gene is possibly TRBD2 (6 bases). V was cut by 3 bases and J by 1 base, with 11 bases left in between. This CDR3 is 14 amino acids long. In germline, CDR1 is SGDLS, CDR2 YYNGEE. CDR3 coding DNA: TGTGCCAGCAGCGGCCGTAGCGGTTCCTACGAGCAGTACTTC. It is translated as CASSGRSGSYEQYF.

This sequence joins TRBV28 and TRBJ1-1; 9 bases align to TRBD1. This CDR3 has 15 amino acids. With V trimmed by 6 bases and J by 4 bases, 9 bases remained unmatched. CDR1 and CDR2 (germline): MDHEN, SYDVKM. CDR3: CASSLQGAGSTEAFF. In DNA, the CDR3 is TGTGCCAGCAGCCTACAGGGGGCAGGGTCCACTGAAGCTTTCTTT.

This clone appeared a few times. CDR3 sequence: CASSQESGGAREQFF. The CDR3, as DNA: TGCGCCAGCAGCCAAGAGAGCGGGGGGGCTCGTGAGCAGTTCTTC. The chain joins TRBV4-1 to TRBJ2-1, with 10 bases that match TRBD2. V gave up 0 bases and J gave up 9 bases; unmatched junction bases: 5. Germline V lookup: CDR1 MGHRA, CDR2 YSYEKL. CDR3 size: 15 residues.

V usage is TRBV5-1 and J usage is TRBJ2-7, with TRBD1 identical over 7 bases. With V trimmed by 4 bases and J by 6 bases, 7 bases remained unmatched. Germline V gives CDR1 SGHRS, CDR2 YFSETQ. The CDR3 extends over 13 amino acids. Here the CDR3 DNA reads TGCGCCAGCAGCCCTCTGACAGGGAGCGAGCAGTACTTC. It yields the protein CASSPLTGSEQYF.

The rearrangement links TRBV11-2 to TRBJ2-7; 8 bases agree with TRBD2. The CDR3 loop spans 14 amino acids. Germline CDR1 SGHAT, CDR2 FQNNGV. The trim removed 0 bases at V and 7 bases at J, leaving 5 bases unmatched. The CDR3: CASSLERGAGEQYF. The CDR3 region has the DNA TGTGCCAGCAGCTTAGAGCGGGGGGCAGGTGAGCAGTACTTC.

The CDR3 region is CASSLDGGGVIAKNIQYF. In nucleotides, the CDR3 is TGTGCCAGCAGCTTAGATGGCGGGGGCGTTATAGCCAAAAACATTCAGTACTTC. The chain has TRBV7-9 and TRBJ2-4, with a tentative D call TRBD2 (7 bases). Per germline, CDR1 SEHNR and CDR2 FQNEAQ (reference sequence). The CDR3 length is 18 residues. Trimming left V 1 base short and J 0 bases short, with 16 bases between.

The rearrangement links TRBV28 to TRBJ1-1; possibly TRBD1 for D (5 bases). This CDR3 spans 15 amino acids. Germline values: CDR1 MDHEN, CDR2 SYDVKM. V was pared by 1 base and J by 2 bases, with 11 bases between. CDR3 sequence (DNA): TGTGCCAGCAGTTTATATAGGGGTACTAACACTGAAGCTTTCTTT. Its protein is CASSLYRGTNTEAFF.

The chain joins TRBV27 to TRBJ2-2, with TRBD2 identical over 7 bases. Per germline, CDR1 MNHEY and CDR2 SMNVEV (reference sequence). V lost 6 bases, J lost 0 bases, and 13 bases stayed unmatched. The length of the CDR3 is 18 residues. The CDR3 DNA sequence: TGTGCCAGCAGCCGCGGCCCACCAGCGGGGTCGAACACCGGGGAGCTGTTTTTT. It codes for CASSRGPPAGSNTGELFF.

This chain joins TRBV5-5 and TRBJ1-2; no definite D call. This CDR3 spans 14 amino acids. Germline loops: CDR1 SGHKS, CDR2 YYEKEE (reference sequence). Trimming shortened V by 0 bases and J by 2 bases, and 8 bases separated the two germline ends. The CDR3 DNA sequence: TGTGCCAGCAGCTTGGGGGCTCTGAACTATGGCTACACCTTC. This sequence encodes CASSLGALNYGYTF.

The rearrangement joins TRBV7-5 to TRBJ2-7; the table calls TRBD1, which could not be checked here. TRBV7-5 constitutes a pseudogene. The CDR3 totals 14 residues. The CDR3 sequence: CARSRDRGKDEQYF. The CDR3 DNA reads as TGTGCCAGAAGCCGAGACAGGGGGAAAGACGAGCAGTACTTC.

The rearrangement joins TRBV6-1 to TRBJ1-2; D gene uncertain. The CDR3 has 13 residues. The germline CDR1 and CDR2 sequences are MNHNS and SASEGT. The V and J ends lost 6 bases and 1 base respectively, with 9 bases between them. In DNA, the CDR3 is TGTGCCAGCAGGAAACAGAATAACTATGGCTACACCTTC. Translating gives CASRKQNNYGYTF.

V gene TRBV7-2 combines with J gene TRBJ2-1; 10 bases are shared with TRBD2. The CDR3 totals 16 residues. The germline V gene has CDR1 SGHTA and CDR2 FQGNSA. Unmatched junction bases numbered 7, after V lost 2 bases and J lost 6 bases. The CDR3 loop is CASSLHLAGDLNEQFF. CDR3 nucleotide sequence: TGTGCCAGCAGCTTACACCTAGCGGGGGACCTCAATGAGCAGTTCTTC. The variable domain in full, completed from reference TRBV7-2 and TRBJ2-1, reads GAGVSQSPSNKVTEKGKDVELRCDPISGHTALYWYRQSLGQGLEFLIYFQGNSAPDKSGLPSDRFSAERTGGSVSTLTIQRTQQEDSAVYLCASSLHLAGDLNEQFFGPGTRLTVL.

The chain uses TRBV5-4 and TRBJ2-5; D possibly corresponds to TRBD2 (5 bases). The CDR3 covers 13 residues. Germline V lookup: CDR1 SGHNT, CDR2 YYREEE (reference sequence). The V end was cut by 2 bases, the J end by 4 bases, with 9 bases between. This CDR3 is CASSLGGGETQYF. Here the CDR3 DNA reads TGTGCCAGCAGCTTAGGAGGTGGAGAGACCCAGTACTTC.

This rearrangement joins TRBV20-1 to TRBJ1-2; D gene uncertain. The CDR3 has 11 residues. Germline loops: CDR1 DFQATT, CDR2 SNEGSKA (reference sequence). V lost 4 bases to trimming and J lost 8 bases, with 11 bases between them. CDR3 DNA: TGCAGTGCTAAAATTAGGGAAGGCTACACCTTC. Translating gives CSAKIREGYTF.